This TCR beta chain was captured in a study of T cells in women clearing cervical HPV infection. Study context: Control women cleared a single incident HPV16 infection within 12 months.

In the case of this clone: Read data end 3 residues before the CDR3 end; the end is taken from the germline J gene.

CDR3 length: 15 amino acids. Germline V gene sequence: CDR1 SGHVS, CDR2 FNYEAQ. The V gene end was trimmed by 1 base and the J gene end by 1 base; junction bases not matched to a gene: 2. Method: immunoSEQ multiplex PCR; TCRdb's copy keeps in-frame clones and lacks some. The listing records some 20,000 clones. This chain connects TRBV7-6 to TRBJ2-7; 9 bases line up with TRBD1. The receptor's source is a woman between 18 and 69 years old with a cervical HPV16 infection that either progressed to CIN3+ or cleared (not recorded which). Sequenced: blood buffy coat. Partial CDR3 DNA: TGTGCCAGCAGCTTAGACAGGGGGCATTCCTACGAG. Translating it yields CASSLDRGHSYE. The complete CDR3 reads CASSLDRGHSYEQYF.